This T cell receptor beta chain appears in the sequencing data of a study of blood T cell repertoires in COVID-19. Method: immunoSEQ multiplex PCR; TCRdb's copy keeps in-frame clones and lacks some. The sample records about 190,000 clones, about 90% being singletons. Germline CDR1 SGHTA, CDR2 FQGNSA. V was pared by 5 bases and J by 2 bases, with 9 bases between. This CDR3 contains 13 residues. The sequenced sample consisted of peripheral blood. J is TRBJ1-2 and V is TRBV7-2; D is unclear. This TCR came from a man between 18 and 29 years old with active or convalescent COVID-19. CDR3 in amino acids: CASSRDKNYGYTF. CDR3 coding DNA: TGTGCCAGCAGCCGTGACAAAAACTATGGCTACACCTTC.